The 21 T cell receptor beta chains below were found in one sample sequenced in a study of T-cell reconstitution after alpha-beta-depleted transplantation in children. TCRbeta library preparation incorporated unique molecular identifiers. TCRdb re-called the PCR reads through MiXCR, storing one row per CDR3 protein. This table has about 490,000 distinct CDR3 sequences, roughly a tenth appearing once. The source was PBMCs, collected before TCRalphabeta/CD19-depleted stem cell transplant. These receptors all come from a child under 10 years old with inherited bone marrow failure, due to receive a stem cell transplant.

The chain combines TRBV28 with TRBJ1-2; D remains unclear. V lost 2 bases, J lost 4 bases, and 11 bases lay in between. Looked up from germline, CDR1 is MDHEN and CDR2 is SYDVKM. CDR3 size: 14 residues. CDR3 amino acids: CASSLRVYLYGYTF. CDR3 sequence (DNA): TGTGCCAGCAGTTTAAGGGTATACCTCTATGGCTACACCTTC.

This clonotype occurred many times. V and J are TRBV21-1 and TRBJ1-2; whether TRBD1, the table's D call, matches the DNA was not checked. TRBV21-1 is listed as a pseudogene. The CDR3 is 13 amino acids. The DNA of the CDR3 is TGTGCCAGCAGCAAACTTCGACAGGGTGGCTACACCTTC. It specifies CASSKLRQGGYTF.

The sample holds many counts of this clonotype. The V gene is TRBV3-1, the J gene TRBJ2-7; tentatively, D is TRBD1 (6 bases). Germline V gives CDR1 LGHDT, CDR2 YNNKEL (reference sequence). V lost 3 bases and J lost 7, with 22 bases in between. This CDR3 contains 16 residues. The CDR3 reads CASSQNSGLEGGEQYF. The CDR3 DNA sequence: TGTGCCAGCAGCCAGAACTCCGGACTTGAAGGGGGTGAGCAGTACTTC.

This clonotype was recorded many times. The V and J genes are TRBV4-3 and TRBJ2-7; tentatively, D is TRBD2 (5 bases). Germline loops: CDR1 LGHNA, CDR2 YSLEER. With 0 bases removed from V and 6 bases from J, the gap between germline ends came to 15 bases. This CDR3 is built from 15 residues. CDR3 in amino acids: CASSQDRGPGSEQYF. For the CDR3, the DNA is TGCGCCAGCAGCCAAGATAGAGGGCCGGGGAGCGAGCAGTACTTC.

This clonotype was seen many times. The chain is built from TRBV7-2 and TRBJ1-1; TRBD1 agrees at 8 bases. CDR1 and CDR2 (germline): SGHTA, FQGNSA. V lost 3 bases, J lost 5 bases, and 5 bases stayed unmatched. The CDR3 contains 14 residues. The CDR3 region is CASSLDRVGTEAFF. The CDR3 DNA is TGTGCCAGCAGCTTGGACAGGGTCGGGACTGAAGCTTTCTTT.

In this sample, this clonotype turned up a few times. The DNA of the CDR3 is TGCGCCAGCAGCCAAGATCAGGGACTAGCGGGATCCGGGTTGAATGAGCAGTTCTTC. It is translated as CASSQDQGLAGSGLNEQFF. J is TRBJ2-1 and V is TRBV4-3, with 13 bases fitting TRBD2. Germline V gene data show CDR1 as LGHNA and CDR2 as YSLEER. Unmatched junction bases numbered 12, after V lost 0 bases and J lost 7 bases. The CDR3 is 19 residues long.

This clonotype was observed a few times. The chain combines TRBV7-2 with TRBJ2-1; TRBD2 aligns across 12 bases. The CDR3 is 16 amino acids. The V gene's germline CDR1 is SGHTA and CDR2 FQGNSA. Losses at the gene ends were 8 bases for V and 9 bases for J; bases not matched to a gene: 14. CDR3 amino acids: CASAQSSGRAFSEQFF. The DNA of the CDR3 is TGTGCCAGCGCTCAATCTAGCGGGAGGGCCTTCAGTGAGCAGTTCTTC.

V is TRBV20-1 and J is TRBJ2-5; 7 bases line up with TRBD2. Germline assignment: CDR1 DFQATT and CDR2 SNEGSKA (reference sequence). V was clipped by 5 bases and J by 5 bases; unmatched bases: 17. The CDR3 has 16 residues. CDR3 amino acids: CSASGGWTRFRETQYF. The DNA for the CDR3 is TGCAGTGCTTCAGGAGGTTGGACTAGGTTCCGTGAGACCCAGTACTTC.

This clonotype was picked up many times. V gene TRBV20-1 combines with J gene TRBJ2-7; TRBD2 agrees at 9 bases. V lost 5 bases and J lost 5; bases outside the gene matches: 10. The CDR3 runs 14 residues. Germline CDR1 is DFQATT and CDR2 is SNEGSKA (reference sequence). The CDR3 coding sequence is TGCAGTGCTGGCGGGAGGGCCCGTTCCCACGAGCAGTACTTC. Protein sequence: CSAGGRARSHEQYF.

This clonotype appeared many times. This chain uses TRBV7-9 with TRBJ2-1; no clear D. Deletions cut 0 bases from V and 3 bases from J, with 9 bases between. Per the germline V gene, CDR1 is SEHNR and CDR2 is FQNEAQ (reference sequence). CDR3 length: 15 amino acids. The CDR3: CASSLAGSNYNEQFF. The CDR3 DNA is TGTGCCAGCAGCTTAGCCGGGTCGAACTACAATGAGCAGTTCTTC.

As regards this clonotype: With a much larger clone just one base away, this may be a read error. Here the CDR3 reads CASGVYNEQFF. CDR3 bases: TGTGCCAGCGGGGTCTACAATGAGCAGTTCTTC. This rearrangement joins TRBV6-5 to TRBJ2-1; D gene unclear. CDR1 and CDR2 (germline): MNHEY, SVGAGI. CDR3 size: 11 residues. Trimming removed 8 bases at V and 3 bases at J, with 5 bases between.

There are many counts of this clonotype. The V and J genes are TRBV27 and TRBJ2-1, with D perhaps TRBD2 (5 bases). The CDR3 contains 17 residues. The V gene's germline CDR1 is MNHEY and CDR2 SMNVEV (reference sequence). The V gene lost 6 bases and the J gene lost 0 bases, with 18 bases spanning the gap. The chain's CDR3 is CASSPLLGPGSYNEQFF. CDR3 nucleotide sequence: TGTGCCAGCAGCCCTCTACTAGGACCTGGCTCCTACAATGAGCAGTTCTTC.

This clonotype has ten or more counts. This chain links TRBV7-8 with TRBJ1-4; a possible D gene is TRBD1 (5 bases). Trimming cost V 5 bases and J 7 bases, with 17 bases left between them. Germline-derived CDR1 and CDR2 are SGHVS and FQNEAQ. The CDR3 length is 15 residues. In nucleotides, the CDR3 is TGTGCCAGCAGCACAACTGCGGGGGATTTTGAAAAACTGTTTTTT. Translation: CASSTTAGDFEKLFF.

Details on this clonotype: A much more abundant neighbour one base away suggests this may be a read error. This chain connects TRBV10-3 to TRBJ2-1; possibly TRBD1 or TRBD2 for D (5 bases each). The germline V gene has CDR1 ENHRY and CDR2 SYGVKD. The CDR3 runs 18 residues. DNA of the CDR3: TGTACCAAAGCAGAGTGGGACCTGGAAGGAAGTTCCTACAATGAGCAGTTCTTC. This translates into CTKAEWDLEGSSYNEQFF.

This clonotype has more than one count but fewer than ten. The rearrangement links TRBV28 to TRBJ2-1; 9 bases align to TRBD2. The junction had 16 bases not matched to a gene; V was cut back by 4 bases and J by 0 bases. This CDR3 comprises 20 residues. Germline assignment: CDR1 MDHEN and CDR2 SYDVKM. The CDR3 spells CASSYGLAGSTWSSYNEQFF. CDR3 sequence (DNA): TGTGCCAGCAGTTACGGGCTAGCGGGATCCACATGGAGCTCCTACAATGAGCAGTTCTTC.

This clonotype was seen repeatedly, ten times or more. The chain recombines TRBV7-9 with TRBJ2-3; 9 bases are a match to TRBD2. Trimming took 4 bases from V and 4 from J; bases not matched to a gene: 9. In germline, CDR1 is SEHNR, CDR2 FQNEAQ (reference sequence). The CDR3 spans 16 residues. The CDR3 loop is CASSSPKPSGADTQYF. CDR3 in DNA: TGTGCCAGCAGCTCACCAAAACCTAGCGGGGCAGATACGCAGTATTTT.

This clonotype was picked up many times. The gene calls are TRBV25-1 and TRBJ2-7; possible D gene TRBD1, 5 bases. V was shortened by 4 bases and J by 2 bases, with 9 bases between the two germline ends. This CDR3 region has 13 residues. In germline, CDR1 is MGHDK, CDR2 SYGVNS. CDR3 bases: TGTGCCAGCAGTGTCGACAGCCCCTACGAGCAGTACTTC. It yields the protein CASSVDSPYEQYF.

In its sample, this clonotype was seen many times. This sequence joins TRBV4-3 and TRBJ2-6; D gene ambiguous. V dropped 0 bases and J dropped 3 bases, with 6 bases sitting between them. Germline V CDR1 and CDR2: LGHNA, YSLEER. The CDR3 sequence is 15 residues long. In DNA form, the CDR3 reads TGCGCCAGCAGCCAAGAGGGCGGTGGGGCCAACGTCCTGACTTTC. Its translation: CASSQEGGGANVLTF.

This CDR3 is CASSYGGPLTADTQYF. The CDR3 DNA reads as TGTGCCAGCAGTTACGGGGGGCCCCTAACGGCAGATACGCAGTATTTT. The V call is TRBV6-5, the J call TRBJ2-3, with D perhaps given as TRBD1 or TRBD2 (6 bases each). V was clipped by 2 bases and J by 4 bases, with 16 bases between them. The CDR3 is 16 residues long. The germline V gene has CDR1 MNHEY and CDR2 SVGAGI.

There are a few counts of this clonotype. The chain employs TRBV12-3 or TRBV12-4 and TRBJ2-5; TRBD1 might be the D (5 bases). The CDR3 length is 14 residues. V shed 2 bases and J shed 3 bases, with 10 bases lying between them. CDR3 in amino acids: CASSLRGAEETQYF. The CDR3 coding sequence is TGTGCCAGCAGTTTAAGGGGCGCGGAAGAGACCCAGTACTTC.

The rearrangement uses TRBV11-2 and TRBJ1-2, with D unresolved. The CDR3 loop spans 15 amino acids. Germline CDR1 and CDR2: SGHAT and FQNNGV. The germline V and J ends were trimmed by 4 bases and 5 bases, with 17 bases remaining between them. CDR3: CASSSVQVESYGYTF. Here the CDR3 DNA reads TGTGCCAGCAGCTCGGTTCAAGTGGAATCTTATGGCTACACCTTC.